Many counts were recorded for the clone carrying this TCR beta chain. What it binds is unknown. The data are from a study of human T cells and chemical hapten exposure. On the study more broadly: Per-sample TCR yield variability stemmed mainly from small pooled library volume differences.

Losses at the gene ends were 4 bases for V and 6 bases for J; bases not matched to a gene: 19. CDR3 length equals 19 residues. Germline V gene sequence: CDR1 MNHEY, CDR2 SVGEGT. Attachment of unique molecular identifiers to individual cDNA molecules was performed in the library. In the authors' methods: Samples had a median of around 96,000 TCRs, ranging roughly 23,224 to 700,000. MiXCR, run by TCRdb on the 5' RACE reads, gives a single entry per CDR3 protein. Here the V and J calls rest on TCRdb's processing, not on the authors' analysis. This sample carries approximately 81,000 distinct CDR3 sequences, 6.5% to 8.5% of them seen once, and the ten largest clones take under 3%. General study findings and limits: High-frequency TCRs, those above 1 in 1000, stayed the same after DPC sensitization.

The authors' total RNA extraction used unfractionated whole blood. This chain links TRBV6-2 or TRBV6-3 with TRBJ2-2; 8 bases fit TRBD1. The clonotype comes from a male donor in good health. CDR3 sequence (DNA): TGTGCCAGCAGTTCAATGGGGACAGGAGCAAAGCCAAAGGCCGGGGAGCTGTTTTTT. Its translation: CASSSMGTGAKPKAGELFF.